The 5 T cell receptor beta chains below come from one sample, sequenced in a study of blood T cell repertoires in COVID-19. TCRdb's table, derived via immunoSEQ multiplex PCR, lists solely in-frame clones and lacks some. The sample shows about 270,000 clones, more than 75% of them seen only once. Sequencing was performed on PBMCs or T cells enriched from blood (not recorded which). All receptors come from a woman aged 55-75 years in a cohort exposed to, infected with or recovered from COVID-19 (not recorded which).

The chain has TRBV9 and TRBJ2-5; TRBD2 matches at 7 bases. The CDR3 covers 13 residues. Germline V gives CDR1 SGDLS, CDR2 YYNGEE. V shed 4 bases, J shed 7 bases, and the junction held 7 bases outside the gene matches. The CDR3: CASSPRESGTQYF. CDR3 in DNA: TGTGCCAGCAGCCCGCGGGAGTCCGGGACCCAGTACTTC.

The chain is built from TRBV28 and TRBJ2-7; 9 bases are shared with TRBD2. Trimming cost V 10 bases and J 3 bases; bases outside gene matches: 16. The CDR3 spans 16 residues. Per germline, CDR1 MDHEN and CDR2 SYDVKM. The chain's CDR3 is CATGLAPGVRNYEQYF. Here the CDR3 DNA reads TGTGCCACGGGACTAGCCCCCGGGGTGAGAAACTACGAGCAGTACTTC.

The chain has TRBV18 and TRBJ2-2, with TRBD1 as a possible D gene (6 bases). With 11 bases removed from V and 6 bases from J, the gap between germline ends came to 25 bases. Germline V gene data show CDR1 as KGHSH and CDR2 as LQKENI. The CDR3 is made up of 16 amino acids. CDR3 DNA: TGTGCCGGGGGCCAGGGGCACAACGTTTTCGCCGGGGAGCTGTTTTTT. Protein: CAGGQGHNVFAGELFF.

The genes are TRBV6-5 and TRBJ2-5, with D maybe TRBD1 (6 bases). Trimming took 6 bases from V and 4 from J, leaving 18 bases between them. From germline, CDR1 is MNHEY and CDR2 SVGAGI. CDR3 length: 15 amino acids. Here the CDR3 reads CASSFDPRGGETQYF. The CDR3 DNA is TGTGCCAGCAGCTTCGACCCCCGAGGGGGAGAGACCCAGTACTTC.

This clone was found once. The J gene is TRBJ2-5, the V gene TRBV10-1, with TRBD1 as a possible D gene (5 bases). Germline loops: CDR1 WNHNN, CDR2 SYGVQD (reference sequence). This CDR3 has 14 residues. The V end lost 2 bases, the J end lost 5 bases, and 12 bases lay between the germline ends. CDR3 in DNA: TGCGCCAGCAGTGAGGCAGGGTCTGTGGAGACCCAGTACTTC. Translating gives CASSEAGSVETQYF.